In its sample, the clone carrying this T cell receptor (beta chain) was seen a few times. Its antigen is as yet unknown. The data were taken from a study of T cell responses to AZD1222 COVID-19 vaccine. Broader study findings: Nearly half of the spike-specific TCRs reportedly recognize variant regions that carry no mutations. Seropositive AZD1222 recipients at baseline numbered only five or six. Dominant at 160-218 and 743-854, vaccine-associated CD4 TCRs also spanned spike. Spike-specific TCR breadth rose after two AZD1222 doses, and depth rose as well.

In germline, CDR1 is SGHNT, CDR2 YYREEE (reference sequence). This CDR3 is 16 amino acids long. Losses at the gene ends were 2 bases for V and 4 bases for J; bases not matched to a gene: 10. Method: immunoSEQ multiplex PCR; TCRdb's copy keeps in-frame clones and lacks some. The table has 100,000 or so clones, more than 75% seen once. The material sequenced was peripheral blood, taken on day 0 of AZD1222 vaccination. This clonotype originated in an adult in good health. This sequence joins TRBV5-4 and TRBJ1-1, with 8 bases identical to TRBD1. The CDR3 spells CASSFGQGSAVTEAFF. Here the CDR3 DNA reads TGTGCCAGCAGCTTCGGACAGGGCTCTGCGGTCACTGAAGCTTTCTTT.